The rows below give T cell receptor beta chains drawn from one sample of a study of Tregs in tolerant kidney transplant recipients. TCRdb's copy holds only in-frame clones and misses some; the assay was immunoSEQ multiplex PCR. The data show under 50,000 clones, about 90% seen once. The sample taken for sequencing was Tregs from blood. All receptors come from a human donor in good health. CDR3s include the opening cysteine and the closing phenylalanine or tryptophan. Each record gives: V gene, D gene, J gene, clone size, CDR3 DNA, CDR3 protein. A D gene is named only where the DNA matches it firmly. Not every row has a clone size; where given, it reads once, few, many or a size class.

TRBV5-1,TRBD1,TRBJ2-5,NA,TGCGCCAGCAGTTTACTTACAGGGGCTGGGGGCCAAGAGACCCAGTACTTC,CASSLLTGAGGQETQYF
TRBV12-5,NA,TRBJ2-7,NA,TGTGCTAGTGCATTAGGAGGACCGTCCTACGAGCAGTACTTC,CASALGGPSYEQYF
TRBV5-1,NA,TRBJ1-1,NA,TGCGCCAGCAGCCCGGCCCTGAACACTGAAGCTTTCTTT,CASSPALNTEAFF
TRBV20-1,NA,TRBJ1-2,NA,TGCAGTGCTAGTCGGGGGGAGGGCTACACCTTC,CSASRGEGYTF
TRBV7-9,NA,TRBJ1-2,NA,TGTGCCAGCAGCTTCTCGTTGTTAAACTATGGCTACACCTTC,CASSFSLLNYGYTF
TRBV6-1,NA,TRBJ2-2,NA,TGTGCCAGCAGGAAGGGAGGGAACACCGGGGAGCTGTTTTTT,CASRKGGNTGELFF
TRBV6-5,NA,TRBJ2-7,NA,TGTGCCAGCAGTTACGAGGGGGGTACCTCCTACGAGCAGTACTTC,CASSYEGGTSYEQYF
TRBV9,NA,TRBJ1-6,once,TGTGCCAGCAGCGTAGCCGAAGAGTATAATTCACCCCTCCACTTT,CASSVAEEYNSPLHF
TRBV5-1,TRBD1,TRBJ2-2,NA,TGCGCCAGCAGCTCCCTAGGACAGGGATACACCGGGGAGCTGTTTTTT,CASSSLGQGYTGELFF
TRBV2,NA,TRBJ2-3,NA,TGTGCCAGCAGCGCCGCTACGCAGTATTTT,CASSAATQYF
TRBV2,TRBD1,TRBJ1-1,NA,TGTGCCAGCAACATACAGGGGCCGAACACTGAAGCTTTCTTT,CASNIQGPNTEAFF
TRBV6-5,TRBD2,TRBJ2-1,NA,TGTGCCAGCAGTTACACGGGACTAGCGGCCTACAATGAGCAGTTCTTC,CASSYTGLAAYNEQFF
TRBV4-2,NA,TRBJ2-3,NA,TGTGCCAGCAGCCAAGCCTGGGGAGATACGCAGTATTTT,CASSQAWGDTQYF
TRBV5-1,NA,TRBJ2-1,NA,TGCGCCAACAGCTTACAGGGCCGTGACCTCTACAATGAGCAGTTCTTC,CANSLQGRDLYNEQFF
TRBV7-9,NA,TRBJ2-7,once,TGTGCCAGCAGCTCCGGTAGCGGCTCCTACGAGCAGTACTTC,CASSSGSGSYEQYF
TRBV10-3,TRBD1,TRBJ1-1,few,TGTGCCATCAGGGGACAGGGGAACACTGAAGCTTTCTTT,CAIRGQGNTEAFF
TRBV7-6,NA,TRBJ1-5,NA,TGTGCCAGCAGCTCACACAGGGATCAGCCCCAGCATTTT,CASSSHRDQPQHF
TRBV18,NA,TRBJ2-7,NA,TGTGCCAGCTCGAAGCCAACCTACGAGCAGTACTTC,CASSKPTYEQYF
TRBV6-5,NA,TRBJ1-2,NA,TGTGCCAGCAGTTATCAGGGAAACGGCTATGGCTACACCTTC,CASSYQGNGYGYTF
TRBV6-5,NA,TRBJ2-7,NA,TGTGCCAGCAGCCCGCCGACTAGGTGGGAGCAGTACTTC,CASSPPTRWEQYF
TRBV19,NA,TRBJ1-1,once,TGTGCCAGTAGTAACCCGGGGTCGAACACTGAAGCTTTCTTT,CASSNPGSNTEAFF
TRBV29-1,TRBD1,TRBJ2-7,NA,TGCAGCGTTGATGTGGCAGGGGGCTCCTACGAGCAGTACTTC,CSVDVAGGSYEQYF
TRBV4-2,NA,TRBJ2-5,NA,TGTGCCAGCAGCCAAGGGTGGGAGACCCAGTACTTC,CASSQGWETQYF
TRBV10-2,TRBD1,TRBJ1-1,NA,TGCGCCAGCAGCGACCGACAGGGAACTGAAGCTTTCTTT,CASSDRQGTEAFF
TRBV19,NA,TRBJ2-5,NA,TGTGCCAGTACTGATTTCGGGGAGACCCAGTACTTC,CASTDFGETQYF
TRBV2,NA,TRBJ2-1,NA,TGTGCCAGCACCCCCCCCCACAGGGAGCAGTTCTTC,CASTPPHREQFF
TRBV5-1,NA,TRBJ1-3,NA,TGCGCCAGCAGCTTAAGCACATACCTGGGAAACACCATATATTTT,CASSLSTYLGNTIYF
TRBV6-6,TRBD1,TRBJ1-5,NA,TGTGCCAGCAGCCCTATCCCCAGGGGGCTGGATCAGCCCCAGCATTTT,CASSPIPRGLDQPQHF
TRBV19,NA,TRBJ1-2,NA,TGTGCCAGTAGGCAGGGAGGGTATGGCTACACCTTC,CASRQGGYGYTF
TRBV5-1,NA,TRBJ2-6,NA,TGCGCCAGCAGCCCCCTCGGGGGCTCTGGGGCCAACGTCCTGACTTTC,CASSPLGGSGANVLTF
TRBV7-9,NA,TRBJ1-2,NA,TGTGCCAGCAGCTTAGCGGTGGGGGGTTGGGCCGGCTATGGCTACACCTTC,CASSLAVGGWAGYGYTF
TRBV4-2,NA,TRBJ2-7,NA,TGTGCCAGCAGCCAAGCCGGGACCTACGAGCAGTACTTC,CASSQAGTYEQYF
TRBV7-9,NA,TRBJ1-3,NA,TGTGCCAGCAGCCCATCGGAACAGGGATTCTCTGGAAACACCATATATTTT,CASSPSEQGFSGNTIYF
TRBV7-9,TRBD1,TRBJ1-2,NA,TGTGCCAGCAGCGGGGTCAGGGGGCAACACACCTTC,CASSGVRGQHTF
TRBV4-2,TRBD2,TRBJ2-3,NA,TGTGCCAGCAGCCAGCTAGCGGGCGAACCTAGCACAGATACGCAGTATTTT,CASSQLAGEPSTDTQYF
TRBV14,TRBD1,TRBJ1-2,once,TGTGCCAGCAGCCCGGACAGGGGGGACTATGGCTACACCTTC,CASSPDRGDYGYTF
TRBV5-1,TRBD2,TRBJ2-3,NA,TGCGCCAGCAGCTTCCCCGGGACTAGCGGATCTAGCACAGATACGCAGTATTTT,CASSFPGTSGSSTDTQYF
TRBV7-8,NA,TRBJ2-1,NA,TGTGCCAGCAGCTTTTCAGAGGGGAGACACAATGAGCAGTTCTTC,CASSFSEGRHNEQFF
TRBV7-9,NA,TRBJ2-5,NA,TGTGCCAGCAGCTTCGGCGCAGGCCAAGAGACCCAGTACTTC,CASSFGAGQETQYF
TRBV18,TRBD2,TRBJ2-7,NA,TGTGCCAGCTCACCCAGAGGGGTTGGGACTAGCGGTACCTACGAGCAGTACTTC,CASSPRGVGTSGTYEQYF
TRBV6-1,NA,TRBJ2-2,NA,TGTGCCAGCAAAGCGGGACACGTTACCGGGGAGCTGTTTTTT,CASKAGHVTGELFF
TRBV7-7,NA,TRBJ2-5,NA,TGTGCCAGCAGCCTGGGGACGCTCCAAGAGACCCAGTACTTC,CASSLGTLQETQYF
TRBV6-6,NA,TRBJ1-2,few,TGTGCCAGCAGTAGGACCGCAGCTAACTATGGCTACACCTTC,CASSRTAANYGYTF
TRBV5-4,NA,TRBJ2-5,NA,TGTGCCAGCAGCTTGTTTGCGGGACCTCAAGAGACCCAGTACTTC,CASSLFAGPQETQYF
TRBV5-8,TRBD1,TRBJ1-2,few,TGTGCCAGCAGCTGGACAGGGACGCTAGACTATGGCTACACCTTC,CASSWTGTLDYGYTF